Below are 32 T cell receptor beta chains sequenced from a single sample in a study of a mutant IDH1 vaccine in newly diagnosed glioma. Profiled with immunoSEQ multiplex PCR; TCRdb holds only in-frame clones, not every one. The data show about 94,000 clones, roughly 91% seen once. No antigen is known for these receptors. As for time point: week 47, end of study. Doses of 300 ug of mutant IDH1 20-mer peptide were given with topical imiquimod. This specimen consisted of PBMCs, obtained from a glioma patient whose treatment included an IDH1 peptide vaccine. These receptors were obtained from a woman between 45 and 65 years old with glioma.

This clone was observed once. The chain is built from TRBV28 and TRBJ2-5; 11 nucleotides agree with TRBD2. The germline gives CDR1 MDHEN, CDR2 SYDVKM. V shed 5 bases and J 2 bases; nucleotides not matched to a gene: 4. This CDR3 is 15 amino acids long. The CDR3 bases are TGTGCCAGCAGTCCTAGCGGGAGGCTTCAAGAGACCCAGTACTTC. It is translated as CASSPSGRLQETQYF.

V usage is TRBV11-2 and J usage is TRBJ2-1, with D possibly matching TRBD2 (5 bases). Germline V gene sequence: CDR1 SGHAT, CDR2 FQNNGV. V was trimmed by 1 base and J by 0 bases, leaving 13 bases between them. This CDR3 is 17 amino acids long. This CDR3 is CASSLVRSGGSYNEQFF. CDR3 sequence (DNA): TGTGCCAGCAGCTTAGTGCGGAGCGGAGGCTCCTACAATGAGCAGTTCTTC.

V is TRBV29-1 and J is TRBJ2-3, with TRBD1 matching over 9 bases. Trimming at V came to 6 bases and at J to 2 bases, leaving 6 bases not matched to a gene. Looked up from germline, CDR1 is SQVTM and CDR2 is ANQGSEA. The CDR3 runs 14 residues. The CDR3 is CSVGRTGDTDTQYF. The DNA of the CDR3 is TGCAGCGTCGGTAGGACAGGGGACACAGATACGCAGTATTTT.

The V and J genes are TRBV27 and TRBJ2-7; D is perhaps TRBD1 (6 bases). The CDR3 contains 14 residues. V lost 2 bases and J lost 2, with 10 bases in between. Per germline, CDR1 MNHEY and CDR2 SMNVEV (reference sequence). CDR3 bases: TGTGCCAGCAGTTTAAGGACAGATACCTACGAGCAGTACTTC. Amino acid sequence: CASSLRTDTYEQYF.

V usage is TRBV27 and J usage is TRBJ1-1; TRBD1 might be the D (6 bases). There are 14 residues in the CDR3. Per germline, CDR1 MNHEY and CDR2 SMNVEV (reference sequence). V lost 8 bases and J 1 base, leaving 14 bases between the germline ends. The CDR3: CASHRVGANTEAFF. The DNA for the CDR3 is TGTGCCAGCCACAGGGTCGGGGCGAACACTGAAGCTTTCTTT.

This chain joins TRBV4-1 and TRBJ2-7, with D tentatively TRBD1 (5 bases). The ends were cut back, 5 bases at V and 4 bases at J, with 9 bases in the middle. Germline V gives CDR1 MGHRA, CDR2 YSYEKL. The CDR3 consists of 12 residues. The chain's CDR3 is CASSGARYEQYF. CDR3 DNA sequence: TGCGCCAGCAGCGGGGCCCGATACGAGCAGTACTTC.

The rearrangement uses TRBV29-1 and TRBJ2-1; D ambiguous. CDR1 SQVTM and CDR2 ANQGSEA come from the germline V gene. The V end was cut by 5 bases, the J end by 7 bases, with 12 bases between. The CDR3 is 12 residues long. The CDR3 is CSVSLMGNEQFF. The CDR3 nucleotides read TGCAGCGTTTCATTAATGGGTAATGAGCAGTTCTTC.

The chain combines TRBV2 with TRBJ2-1; 9 bases line up with TRBD1. The CDR3 sequence is 15 residues long. The germline V gene encodes CDR1 SNHLY and CDR2 FYNNEI. The ends lost 8 bases at V and 5 bases at J; junction bases unmatched: 10. As DNA, the CDR3 is TGTGCCAGCCGACACAGGGACAGGGCCGACAATGAGCAGTTCTTC. Translation: CASRHRDRADNEQFF.

The chain uses TRBV6-6 and TRBJ2-1, with D possibly TRBD1 on 5 matching bases. Trimming removed 8 bases from V and 8 bases from J, with 16 bases in between. Per the germline V gene, CDR1 is MNHNY and CDR2 is SVGAGI (reference sequence). This CDR3 is 13 amino acids long. The CDR3: CASRSRGKDEQFF. DNA for the CDR3: TGTGCCAGCCGGAGTAGGGGTAAGGATGAGCAGTTCTTC.

As for this clone: An end of the junction does not agree with germline; a read error may underlie this. The rearrangement links TRBV5-6 to TRBJ1-5, with D hard to call. The CDR3 is made up of 14 amino acids. Germline V gene lookup returns CDR1 SGHDT and CDR2 YYEEEE. The CDR3 sequence is CASNLARRNQPQHF. The CDR3 coding sequence is TGTGCCAGCAACTTGGCGCGTCGCAATCAGCCCCAGCATTTT.

This chain connects TRBV28 to TRBJ1-3; tentative D call: TRBD1 (5 bases). Germline V CDR1 and CDR2: MDHEN, SYDVKM. CDR3 length: 17 amino acids. V lost 4 bases to trimming and J lost 0 bases, with 16 bases between them. CDR3 sequence: CASSSPGREGSGNTIYF. The CDR3 DNA sequence: TGTGCCAGCAGTTCCCCGGGCAGGGAAGGCTCTGGAAACACCATATATTTT.

V gene TRBV28 combines with J gene TRBJ2-3; a possible D gene is TRBD2 (5 bases). V gave up 5 bases and J gave up 2 bases, with 17 bases separating them. Germline assignment: CDR1 MDHEN and CDR2 SYDVKM. CDR3 length: 16 residues. The CDR3 spells CASSDPGGSHTDTQYF. The CDR3 DNA reads TGTGCCAGCAGTGACCCCGGCGGGTCACACACAGATACGCAGTATTTT.

This clone was observed a single time. The chain links TRBV7-3 to TRBJ2-1, with 7 nucleotides matching TRBD2. From germline, CDR1 is SGHTA and CDR2 FQGTGA. Unmatched junction bases numbered 6, after V lost 4 bases and J lost 9 bases. The CDR3 consists of 13 residues. The CDR3 coding sequence is TGTGCCAGCAGCTCGGACCCGGGGGGTGAGCAGTTCTTC. Its protein product is CASSSDPGGEQFF.

The V and J genes are TRBV27 and TRBJ1-1, with 7 bases matching TRBD1. The trim removed 2 bases at V and 4 bases at J, leaving 7 bases unmatched. Germline loops: CDR1 MNHEY, CDR2 SMNVEV (reference sequence). The CDR3 is 15 residues long. The CDR3 region is CASSLRSGGGTEAFF. The CDR3 bases are TGTGCCAGCAGTTTACGGTCAGGGGGAGGCACTGAAGCTTTCTTT.

This clone was seen once. The J gene is TRBJ1-2, the V gene TRBV27; TRBD1 aligns across 10 bases. The CDR3 has 14 residues. Germline values: CDR1 MNHEY, CDR2 SMNVEV (reference sequence). Losses at the gene ends were 6 bases for V and 3 bases for J; bases not matched to a gene: 4. The chain's CDR3 is CASRRQGADYGYTF. CDR3 in DNA: TGTGCCAGCAGACGACAGGGGGCGGACTATGGCTACACCTTC.

V and J are TRBV28 and TRBJ2-7; D remains unclear. V was pared by 8 bases and J by 5 bases, with 16 bases between. The germline V gene has CDR1 MDHEN and CDR2 SYDVKM. This CDR3 is 13 amino acids long. The chain's CDR3 is CASYGPASHEQYF. CDR3 coding DNA: TGTGCCAGCTATGGACCAGCGAGCCACGAGCAGTACTTC.

V and J are TRBV1 and TRBJ2-3; the table's TRBD2 call for D was not verified on the DNA. TRBV1 is described as a pseudogene. The CDR3 consists of 15 residues. The CDR3 nucleotides read TGCACCAGCAGCCCCAGCGGGAATCACACAGATACGCAGTATTTT. This gives the protein CTSSPSGNHTDTQYF.

This rearrangement joins TRBV7-2 to TRBJ1-4; D unclear. Trimming removed 2 bases at V and 5 bases at J, with 6 bases between. The CDR3 sequence is 13 residues long. CDR1 and CDR2 (germline): SGHTA, FQGNSA. The DNA for the CDR3 is TGTGCCAGCAGCTTATCCAGGAATGAAAAACTGTTTTTT. Its protein is CASSLSRNEKLFF.

The J gene is TRBJ2-5, the V gene TRBV7-9; 8 nucleotides align to TRBD1. Germline CDR1 is SEHNR and CDR2 is FQNEAQ (reference sequence). Trimming took 6 bases from V and 2 from J; bases not matched to a gene: 11. CDR3 length: 16 amino acids. The CDR3 DNA reads as TGTGCCAGCAGTCCCCCAGGGGGCGCCTGGCAAGAGACCCAGTACTTC. It translates to CASSPPGGAWQETQYF.

The chain combines TRBV19 with TRBJ2-2, with TRBD1 matching over 9 bases. This CDR3 is built from 15 residues. Germline lookup yields CDR1 LNHDA and CDR2 SQIVND (reference sequence). With V trimmed by 6 bases and J by 6 bases, 8 bases remained unmatched. In DNA, the CDR3 is TGTGCCAGTAGCCCGGGACAGGGAGGAGCCGGGGAGCTGTTTTTT. It translates to CASSPGQGGAGELFF.

This clone was counted only a few times. This chain uses TRBV12-5 with TRBJ1-5; D is unclear. The CDR3 totals 12 residues. Germline CDR1 reads LGHNT; CDR2 reads FRNRAP. V gave up 4 bases and J gave up 4 bases, with 5 bases separating them. CDR3 nucleotide sequence: TGTGCTAGTGGTTCCCCTAATCAGCCCCAGCATTTT. This codes for CASGSPNQPQHF.

This chain connects TRBV5-1 to TRBJ2-7; no firm D call. The CDR3 runs to 12 residues. Germline V lookup: CDR1 SGHRS, CDR2 YFSETQ. Deletions cut 0 bases from V and 5 bases from J, with 6 bases between. DNA for the CDR3: TGCGCCAGCAGCTTGGAAGGAAACGAGCAGTACTTC. It specifies CASSLEGNEQYF.

This chain links TRBV18 with TRBJ2-5; TRBD2 might be the D (5 bases). V gave up 3 bases and J gave up 5 bases, with 22 bases separating them. The CDR3 sequence is 17 residues long. Germline V gene lookup returns CDR1 KGHSH and CDR2 LQKENI. CDR3 region: CASSPRGERPEGETQYF. DNA for the CDR3: TGTGCCAGCTCACCCCGGGGTGAGCGCCCCGAAGGGGAGACCCAGTACTTC.

The rearrangement uses TRBV28 and TRBJ1-1; a possible D gene is TRBD1 (5 bases). Germline V CDR1 and CDR2: MDHEN, SYDVKM. The germline V and J ends were trimmed by 3 bases and 5 bases, with 10 bases remaining between them. The CDR3 spans 13 residues. The CDR3 loop reads CASSFGGDTEAFF. Here the CDR3 DNA reads TGTGCCAGCAGTTTCGGGGGGGATACTGAAGCTTTCTTT. Filled out from reference TRBV28 and TRBJ1-1, the complete variable domain reads DVKVTQSSRYLVKRTGEKVFLECVQDMDHENMFWYRQDPGLGLRLIYFSYDVKMKEKGDIPEGYSVSREKKERFSLILESASTNQTSMYLCASSFGGDTEAFFGQGTRLTVV.

V usage is TRBV9 and J usage is TRBJ1-5, with 7 nucleotides matching TRBD1. The junction had 1 base not matched to a gene; V was cut back by 0 bases and J by 1 base. The CDR3 is 15 amino acids. Germline V CDR1 and CDR2: SGDLS, YYNGEE. This chain's CDR3 is CASSVGQGSNQPQHF. The CDR3 coding sequence is TGTGCCAGCAGCGTAGGACAGGGAAGCAATCAGCCCCAGCATTTT.

The chain has TRBV4-1 and TRBJ2-7; possible D gene TRBD1, 6 bases. This CDR3 contains 15 residues. Trimming took 2 bases from V and 4 from J, leaving 15 bases between them. The germline gives CDR1 MGHRA, CDR2 YSYEKL. CDR3 amino acids: CASSQIYPGAYEQYF. DNA for the CDR3: TGCGCCAGCAGCCAAATCTACCCAGGGGCATACGAGCAGTACTTC.

This chain links TRBV7-3 with TRBJ2-3, with D perhaps TRBD2 (6 bases). CDR1 and CDR2 (germline): SGHTA, FQGTGA. The CDR3 extends over 15 amino acids. V dropped 2 bases and J dropped 4 bases, with 13 bases sitting between them. CDR3 coding DNA: TGTGCCAGCAGCTTATCAACGGGAGCAGCAGATACGCAGTATTTT. Its protein product is CASSLSTGAADTQYF.

The V gene is TRBV6-6, the J gene TRBJ1-1, with D unclear. The germline CDR1 and CDR2 sequences are MNHNY and SVGAGI (reference sequence). Trimming took off 0 bases at V and 3 bases at J, with 11 bases between the two ends. This CDR3 region has 15 residues. The CDR3 bases are TGTGCCAGCAGTTACTCGATTGCTGTGGACACTGAAGCTTTCTTT. Translated, it gives CASSYSIAVDTEAFF.

The chain has TRBV13 and TRBJ2-5, with 12 bases lining up with TRBD2. CDR1 and CDR2 from the germline V gene are PRHDT and FYEKMQ (reference sequence). The CDR3 covers 17 residues. V was clipped by 1 base and J by 1 base; unmatched bases: 4. The DNA of the CDR3 is TGTGCCAGCAGCTTAGTTGGACTAGCGGGACTCCAAGAGACCCAGTACTTC. This codes for CASSLVGLAGLQETQYF.

The CDR3 DNA reads as TGTGCCAGCAGTTCACAGGGGGCAGGGAACACTGAAGCTTTCTTT. Amino acids: CASSSQGAGNTEAFF. This rearrangement joins TRBV28 to TRBJ1-1; 9 bases line up with TRBD1. The germline V gene has CDR1 MDHEN and CDR2 SYDVKM. V shed 4 bases, J shed 1 base, and the junction held 4 bases outside the gene matches. This CDR3 has 15 residues.

The CDR3 protein is CASSGDWDRGRSEYF. The CDR3 DNA reads TGCGCCAGCAGCGGGGACTGGGACAGGGGGCGATCCGAATACTTC. The rearrangement joins TRBV5-1 to TRBJ2-7, with 12 bases matching TRBD1. In germline, CDR1 is SGHRS, CDR2 YFSETQ. The J segment lost 13 bases and the V segment lost 4 bases, leaving 15 bases of the junction unmatched. This CDR3 region has 15 residues.

The rearrangement joins TRBV10-3 to TRBJ2-5; D might be TRBD1 (5 bases). Trimming cost V 6 bases and J 1 base, with 15 bases left between them. Germline lookup yields CDR1 ENHRY and CDR2 SYGVKD. The CDR3 is 15 amino acids. CDR3 in amino acids: CAISPRLDSQETQYF. The CDR3 DNA reads TGTGCCATCAGCCCAAGGTTAGACAGCCAAGAGACCCAGTACTTC.